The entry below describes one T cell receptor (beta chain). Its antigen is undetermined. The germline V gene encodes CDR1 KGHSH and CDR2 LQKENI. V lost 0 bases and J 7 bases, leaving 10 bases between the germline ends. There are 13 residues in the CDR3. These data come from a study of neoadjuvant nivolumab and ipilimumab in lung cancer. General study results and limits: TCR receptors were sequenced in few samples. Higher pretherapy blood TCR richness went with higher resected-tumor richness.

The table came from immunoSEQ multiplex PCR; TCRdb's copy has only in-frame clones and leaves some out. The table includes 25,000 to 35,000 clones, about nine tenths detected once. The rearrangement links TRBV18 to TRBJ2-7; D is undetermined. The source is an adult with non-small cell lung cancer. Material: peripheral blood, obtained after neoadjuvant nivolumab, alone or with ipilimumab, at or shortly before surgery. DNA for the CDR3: TGTGCCAGCTCACCACCGCGCTTTCCGGAGCAGTACTTC. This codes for CASSPPRFPEQYF. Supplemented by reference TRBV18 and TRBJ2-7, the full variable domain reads NAGVMQNPRHLVRRRGQEARLRCSPMKGHSHVYWYRQLPEEGLKFMVYLQKENIIDESGMPKERFSAEFPKEGPSILRIQQVVRGDSAAYFCASSPPRFPEQYFGPGTRLTVT.